The T cell receptor beta chain described here comes from a study of regulatory T cells in long-lasting Graves disease. Libraries of TCR beta came from iRepertoire HTBI primers plus Arm-PCR of CDR3 regions. Using its own MiXCR run on the multiplex PCR reads, TCRdb lists one record per CDR3 protein. The sample includes hundreds of thousands of distinct CDR3 sequences, around 17% of them seen just once. Time point given: newly diagnosed GD, antithyroid drugs for less than 3 months. The TCR library was made from RNA that had been extracted from PBMCs in TRIzol. CDR1 is ENHRY, CDR2 SYGVKD, per germline. The CDR3 contains 15 residues. The V end was cut by 8 bases, the J end by 9 bases, with 25 bases between. This clonotype was found many times. These data were likewise used in another study, on T cells in Graves' hyperthyroidism and ophthalmopathy.

The V gene is TRBV10-3, the J gene TRBJ1-1; D not resolved. The specimen was peripheral blood mononuclear cells (PBMCs), collected at new diagnosis, from a patient treated with antithyroid drugs. This TCR derives from a woman between 25 and 40 years old with Graves disease. CDR3 DNA sequence: TGTGCCATCTCCTCGTTTCTTTCCCCGGAAAGCAAAGCTTTCTTT. It translates to CAISSFLSPESKAFF.